This paragraph reports one T cell receptor beta chain. The antigen remains undetermined. With 60 Vbeta and 13 Jbeta primers, the PCR was carried out. Methods used by the authors: In a later analysis, of around 83 million unique beta chains, 9 million to 11 million appeared in at least two donors. Measured with immunoSEQ multiplex PCR; TCRdb has only the in-frame clones, and not every one. The V and J calls and clone size come from that table; D and trimming were worked out from the DNA. This table has over 150,000 clones, over 80% appearing once. These data originate in a study of cytomegalovirus exposure and HLA in healthy donors. Study-wide findings and caveats: In vitro confirmation showed three CMV-associated chains to be CMV antigen specific. In an earlier analysis, in some 500 donors, most V segments appeared productive either ~90% or ~30% of the time. Later analysis associated a missense DCLRE1C variant with TCR beta V- and J-gene trimming.

The CDR3 length is 13 residues. J gave up 3 bases and V 10 bases, and 6 bases lay outside the gene matches. In germline, CDR1 is WNHNN, CDR2 SYGVQD (reference sequence). Sequences were obtained from PBMCs. The chain links TRBV10-1 to TRBJ1-5, with TRBD1 identical over 7 bases. The receptor was derived from a human donor in good health. This CDR3 reads CATQGDLNQPQHF. In DNA, the CDR3 is TGCGCCACCCAGGGGGACCTCAATCAGCCCCAGCATTTT.